The sample holds many counts of the clone carrying this T cell receptor (beta chain). Researchers took RNA transcripts and amplified the TCR beta CDR3 regions from them. Researchers ran a first-round RT-PCR on the TCR CDR3 using the HTBI primer set. TCRdb reprocessed the multiplex PCR reads with MiXCR, giving one entry per CDR3 protein. Of approximately 530,000 distinct CDR3 sequences listed, about a sixth are singletons. These data come from a study of T cells in Graves' hyperthyroidism and ophthalmopathy. CDR1 and CDR2 (germline): KGHDR, SFDVKD. The CDR3 length is 13 residues. After removal of 3 bases from V and 9 bases from J, the junction contained 1 base not matched to a gene.

The receptor's source is a woman between 18 and 29 years old with Graves' hyperthyroidism. The rearrangement joins TRBV24-1 to TRBJ2-1, with TRBD1 identical over 10 bases. The material sequenced was blood. This chain's CDR3 is CATSDGTGVEQFF. CDR3 nucleotides: TGTGCCACCAGTGATGGGACAGGGGTTGAGCAGTTCTTC.